In this sample, the clone carrying this T cell receptor (beta chain) turned up a few times. The target antigen is unknown. Other DNA sequences within the sample encode an identical CDR3. The sequenced template was cDNA made from the entire isolated RNA. Reads from naive, central memory and regulatory T cell samples averaged approximately 3.7 million. Sequencing used immunoSEQ multiplex PCR; TCRdb keeps in-frame clones, though not all of them. The table shows roughly 290,000 clones, with under 8.5% occurring only once. CD4+ cells of the naive, central memory, regulatory and stem cell-like memory types were sorted via CD45RO/CCR7/CD25/CD127/CD95/CD27. These data belong to a study of beta chain features in type 1 diabetes. Study-level results: Moderately but significantly shorter TCRB CDR3s were found in Type 1 diabetes patients in all four CD4+ subsets. PCR might pick shorter templates more often, in the same way for patients and controls.

CDR3 length equals 14 residues. Trimming at V came to 4 bases and at J to 5 bases, leaving 5 bases not matched to a gene. From germline, CDR1 is SGHNT and CDR2 YYREEE (reference sequence). The sample consisted of central memory CD4+ T cells from blood. The chain uses TRBV5-4 and TRBJ2-5; TRBD2 agrees at 10 bases. The origin of this receptor is a young woman in good health. The CDR3 nucleotides read TGTGCCAGCAGCCCTAGCGGGGGTCGGGAGACCCAGTACTTC. Protein: CASSPSGGRETQYF. Combining the CDR3 with reference TRBV5-4 and TRBJ2-5 gives the whole variable domain ETGVTQSPTHLIKTRGQQVTLRCSSQSGHNTVSWYQQALGQGPQFIFQYYREEENGRGNFPPRFSGLQFPNYSSELNVNALELDDSALYLCASSPSGGRETQYFGPGTRLLVL.